This T cell receptor (beta chain) derives from a study of T-cell reconstitution after alpha-beta-depleted transplantation in children. Unique molecular identifiers were incorporated into the prepared TCRbeta library. TCRdb recomputed calls from the PCR reads with MiXCR, one row per CDR3 protein. The sample yields about 92,000 distinct CDR3 sequences, less than 15% seen once. This clonotype was seen ten or more times. The CDR3 covers 13 residues. V was shortened by 7 bases and J by 10 bases, with 22 bases between the two germline ends. Germline loops: CDR1 SQVTM, CDR2 ANQGSEA. This rearrangement joins TRBV29-1 to TRBJ1-1, with D maybe TRBD1 (5 bases). The source is a human donor who donated a stem cell graft to a child with inherited bone marrow failure. The material was PBMCs from the stem cell graft donor, obtained from the stem cell graft. CDR3 loop: CSDHAGDEVGAFF. The DNA for the CDR3 is TGCAGCGACCACGCGGGGGACGAAGTGGGAGCTTTCTTT.